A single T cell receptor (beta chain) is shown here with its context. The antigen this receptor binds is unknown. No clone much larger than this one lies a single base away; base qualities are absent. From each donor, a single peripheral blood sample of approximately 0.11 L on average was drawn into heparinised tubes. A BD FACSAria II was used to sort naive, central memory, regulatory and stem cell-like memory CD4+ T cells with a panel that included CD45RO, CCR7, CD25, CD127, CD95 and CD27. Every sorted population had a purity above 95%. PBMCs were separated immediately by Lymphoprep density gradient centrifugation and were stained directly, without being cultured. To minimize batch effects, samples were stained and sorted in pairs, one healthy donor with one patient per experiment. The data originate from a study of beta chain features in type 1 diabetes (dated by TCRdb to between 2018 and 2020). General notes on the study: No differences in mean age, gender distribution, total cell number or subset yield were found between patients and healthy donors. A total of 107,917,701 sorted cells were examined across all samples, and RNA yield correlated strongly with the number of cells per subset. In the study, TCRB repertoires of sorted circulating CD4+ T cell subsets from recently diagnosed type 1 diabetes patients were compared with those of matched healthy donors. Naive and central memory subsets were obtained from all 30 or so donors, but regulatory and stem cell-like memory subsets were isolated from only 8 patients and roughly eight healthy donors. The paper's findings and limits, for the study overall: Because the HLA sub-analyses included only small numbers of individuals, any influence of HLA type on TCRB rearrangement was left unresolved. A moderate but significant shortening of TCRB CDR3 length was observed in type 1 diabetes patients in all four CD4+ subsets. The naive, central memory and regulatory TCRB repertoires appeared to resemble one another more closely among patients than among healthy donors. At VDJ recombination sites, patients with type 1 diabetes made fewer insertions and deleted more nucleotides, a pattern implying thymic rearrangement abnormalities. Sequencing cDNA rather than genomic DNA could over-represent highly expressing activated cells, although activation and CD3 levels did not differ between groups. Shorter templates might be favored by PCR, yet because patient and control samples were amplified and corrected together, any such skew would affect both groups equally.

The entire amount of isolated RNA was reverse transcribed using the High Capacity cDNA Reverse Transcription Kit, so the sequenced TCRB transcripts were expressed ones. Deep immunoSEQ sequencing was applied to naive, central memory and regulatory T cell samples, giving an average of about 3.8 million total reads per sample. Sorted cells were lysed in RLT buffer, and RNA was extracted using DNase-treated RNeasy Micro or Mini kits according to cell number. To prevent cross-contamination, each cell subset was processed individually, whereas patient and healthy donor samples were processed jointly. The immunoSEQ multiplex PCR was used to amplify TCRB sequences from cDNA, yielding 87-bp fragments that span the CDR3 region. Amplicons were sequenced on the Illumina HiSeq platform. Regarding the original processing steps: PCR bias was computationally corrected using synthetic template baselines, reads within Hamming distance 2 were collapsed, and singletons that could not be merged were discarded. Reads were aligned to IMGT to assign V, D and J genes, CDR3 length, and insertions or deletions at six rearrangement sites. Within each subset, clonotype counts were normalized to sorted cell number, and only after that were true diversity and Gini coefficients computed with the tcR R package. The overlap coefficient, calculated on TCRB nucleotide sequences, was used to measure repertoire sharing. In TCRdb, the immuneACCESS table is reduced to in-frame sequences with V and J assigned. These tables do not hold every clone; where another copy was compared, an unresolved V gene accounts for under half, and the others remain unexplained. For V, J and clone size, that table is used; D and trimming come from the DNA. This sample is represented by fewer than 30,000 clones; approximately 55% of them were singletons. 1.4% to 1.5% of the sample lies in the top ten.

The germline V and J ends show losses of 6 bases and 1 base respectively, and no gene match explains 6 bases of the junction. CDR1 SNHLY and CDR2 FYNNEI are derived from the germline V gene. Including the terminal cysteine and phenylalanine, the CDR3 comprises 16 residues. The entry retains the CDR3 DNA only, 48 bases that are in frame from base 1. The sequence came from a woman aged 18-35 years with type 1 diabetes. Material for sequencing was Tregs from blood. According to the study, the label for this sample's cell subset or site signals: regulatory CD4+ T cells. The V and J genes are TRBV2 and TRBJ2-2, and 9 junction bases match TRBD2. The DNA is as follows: TGTGCCAGCAGACCGAAAGCGGGAGGGAACACCGGGGAGCTGTTTTTT. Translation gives CASRPKAGGNTGELFF.